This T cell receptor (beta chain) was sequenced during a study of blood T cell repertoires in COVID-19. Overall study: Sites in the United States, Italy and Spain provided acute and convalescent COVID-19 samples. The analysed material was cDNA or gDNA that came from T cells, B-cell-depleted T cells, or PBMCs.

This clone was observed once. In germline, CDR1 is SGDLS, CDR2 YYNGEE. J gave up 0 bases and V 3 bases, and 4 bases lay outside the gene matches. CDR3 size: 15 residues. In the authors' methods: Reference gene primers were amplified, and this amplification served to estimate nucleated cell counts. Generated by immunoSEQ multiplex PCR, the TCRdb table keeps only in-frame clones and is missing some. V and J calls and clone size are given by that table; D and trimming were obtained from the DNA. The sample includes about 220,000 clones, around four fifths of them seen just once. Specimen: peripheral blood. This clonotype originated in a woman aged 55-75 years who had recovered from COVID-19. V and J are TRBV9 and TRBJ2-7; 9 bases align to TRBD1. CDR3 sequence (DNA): TGTGCCAGCAGCGCTGGGACAGGGCTCTCCTACGAGCAGTACTTC. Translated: CASSAGTGLSYEQYF.